The clone carrying this TCR beta chain was detected only a few times. V was cut by 2 bases and J by 4 bases, with 13 bases left in between. CDR3 length: 15 amino acids. Germline V gene lookup returns CDR1 MDHEN and CDR2 SYDVKM. Authors' analysis steps: Counts of nucleated cells, estimated from reference gene primer amplification, were obtained. The protocol was immunoSEQ multiplex PCR, while the TCRdb copy is restricted to in-frame clones and leaves out a portion. The V and J calls and clone size are taken from that table; D and trimming were inferred from the DNA. This sample has approximately 250,000 clones, with about 91% found just once. This sample is part of a study of blood T cell repertoires in COVID-19. The wider study: Sources were T cells, B-cell-depleted T cells, or PBMCs; the material itself was cDNA or gDNA.

Adults between about 18 and 89 years of age took part from 24 US areas. Participant reports of clinical history set cohort assignment. The sequencing input was PBMCs or T cells enriched from blood (not recorded which). The chain joins TRBV28 to TRBJ2-3; D is unresolved. This receptor was taken from a woman aged 40 to 50 with acute COVID-19. The CDR3 DNA sequence: TGTGCCAGCAGTTTAAGTGCTTTAGCATCAGATACGCAGTATTTT. Translating it yields CASSLSALASDTQYF.